This T cell receptor beta chain was identified in a study of Graves' ophthalmopathy and Graves' hyperthyroidism. The germline V gene has CDR1 LNHNV and CDR2 YYDKDF (reference sequence). The ends lost 3 bases at V and 2 bases at J; junction bases unmatched: 8. This CDR3 has 16 amino acids. Using RNA transcripts, the TCR beta CDR3 regions were amplified. First-round RT-PCR with HTBI primers preceded a second-round multiplex PCR. In TCRdb, the multiplex PCR reads were re-called with MiXCR into one record per CDR3 protein. The table records around 1,200,000 distinct CDR3 sequences, about two fifths of them present only once. This clonotype was picked up a small number of times.

The chain links TRBV15 to TRBJ2-7; 9 bases are a match to TRBD1. This clonotype was obtained from an adult man with Graves' hyperthyroidism. Sequencing was done on a sample of peripheral blood or thyroid tissue (not recorded which). CDR3 nucleotide sequence: TGTGCCACCAGCAGCTCAAACAGGGGGCCAACCTACGAGCAGTACTTC. It encodes CATSSSNRGPTYEQYF.